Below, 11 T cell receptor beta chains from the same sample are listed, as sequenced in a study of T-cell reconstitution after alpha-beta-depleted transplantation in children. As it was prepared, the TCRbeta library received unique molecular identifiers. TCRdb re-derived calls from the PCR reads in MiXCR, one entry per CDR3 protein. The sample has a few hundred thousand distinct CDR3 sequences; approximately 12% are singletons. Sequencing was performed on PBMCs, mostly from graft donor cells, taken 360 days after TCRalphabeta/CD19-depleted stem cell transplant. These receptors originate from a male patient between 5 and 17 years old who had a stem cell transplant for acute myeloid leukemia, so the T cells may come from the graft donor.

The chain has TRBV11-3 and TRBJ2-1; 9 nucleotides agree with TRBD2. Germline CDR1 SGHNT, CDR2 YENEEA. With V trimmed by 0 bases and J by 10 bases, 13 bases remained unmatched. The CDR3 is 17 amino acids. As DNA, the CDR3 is TGTGCCAGCAGCTTAGATCAGGGTCTAGCGGGGATGGAAGAGCAGTTCTTC. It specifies CASSLDQGLAGMEEQFF.

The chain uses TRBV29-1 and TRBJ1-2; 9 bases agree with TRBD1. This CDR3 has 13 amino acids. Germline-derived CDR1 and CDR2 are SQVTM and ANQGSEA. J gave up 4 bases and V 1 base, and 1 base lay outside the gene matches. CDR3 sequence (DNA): TGCAGCGTTGAAGGGACAGGGGTCTATGGCTACACCTTC. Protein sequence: CSVEGTGVYGYTF.

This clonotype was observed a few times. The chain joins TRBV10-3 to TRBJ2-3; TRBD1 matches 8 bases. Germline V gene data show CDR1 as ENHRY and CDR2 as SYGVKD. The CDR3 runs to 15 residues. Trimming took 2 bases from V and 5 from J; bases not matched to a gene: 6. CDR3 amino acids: CAISEVTGAIDTQYF. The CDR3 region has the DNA TGTGCCATCAGTGAGGTGACAGGGGCGATAGATACGCAGTATTTT.

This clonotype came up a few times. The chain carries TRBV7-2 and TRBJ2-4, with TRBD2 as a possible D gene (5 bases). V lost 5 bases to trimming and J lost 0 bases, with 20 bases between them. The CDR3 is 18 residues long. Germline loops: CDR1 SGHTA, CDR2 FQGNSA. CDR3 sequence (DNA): TGTGCCAGCAGCCACATCCCCTCTCAGCGGCAAGCCAAAAACATTCAGTACTTC. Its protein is CASSHIPSQRQAKNIQYF.

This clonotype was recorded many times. The CDR3, as DNA: TGTGCCAGCAATAACCCCCTGGGGAGCTATGGCTACACCTTC. Translation gives CASNNPLGSYGYTF. The chain is built from TRBV6-2 or TRBV6-3 and TRBJ1-2; D is uncertain. The CDR3 sequence is 14 residues long. V gave up 7 bases and J gave up 4 bases, with 16 bases separating them. Looked up from germline, CDR1 is MNHEY and CDR2 is SVGEGT.

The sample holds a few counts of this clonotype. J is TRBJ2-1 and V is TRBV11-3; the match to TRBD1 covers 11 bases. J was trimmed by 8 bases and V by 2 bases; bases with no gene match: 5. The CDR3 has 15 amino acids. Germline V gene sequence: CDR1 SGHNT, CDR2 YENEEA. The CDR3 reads CASSLRTGGPYEQFF. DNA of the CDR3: TGTGCCAGCAGCTTACGGACAGGGGGCCCTTATGAGCAGTTCTTC.

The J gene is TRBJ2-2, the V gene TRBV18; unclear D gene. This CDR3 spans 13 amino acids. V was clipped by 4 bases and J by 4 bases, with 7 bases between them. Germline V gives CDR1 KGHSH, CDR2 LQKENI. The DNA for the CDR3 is TGTGCCAGCTCACACGACTCCACCGGGGAGCTGTTTTTT. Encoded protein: CASSHDSTGELFF.

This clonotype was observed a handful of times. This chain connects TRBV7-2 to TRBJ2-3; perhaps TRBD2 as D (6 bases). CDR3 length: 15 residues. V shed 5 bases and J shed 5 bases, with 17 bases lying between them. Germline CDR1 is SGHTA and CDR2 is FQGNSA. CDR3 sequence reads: CASSPVVGAGDTQYF. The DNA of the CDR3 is TGTGCCAGCAGCCCAGTGGTGGGAGCGGGAGATACGCAGTATTTT.

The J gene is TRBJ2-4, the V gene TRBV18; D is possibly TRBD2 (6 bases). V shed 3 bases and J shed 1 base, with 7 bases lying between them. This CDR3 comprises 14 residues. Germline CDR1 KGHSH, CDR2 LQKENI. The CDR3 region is CASSPLAAKNIQYF. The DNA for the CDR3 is TGTGCCAGCTCACCCCTAGCGGCCAAAAACATTCAGTACTTC.

The CDR3 loop is CSARGREKVKETQYF. CDR3 DNA: TGCAGTGCTAGGGGGCGGGAGAAGGTCAAAGAGACCCAGTACTTC. The chain couples TRBV20-1 to TRBJ2-5; TRBD2 agrees at 7 bases. CDR3 length: 15 amino acids. The germline V gene has CDR1 DFQATT and CDR2 SNEGSKA (reference sequence). J lost 3 bases, V lost 3 bases, and 10 bases had no gene match.

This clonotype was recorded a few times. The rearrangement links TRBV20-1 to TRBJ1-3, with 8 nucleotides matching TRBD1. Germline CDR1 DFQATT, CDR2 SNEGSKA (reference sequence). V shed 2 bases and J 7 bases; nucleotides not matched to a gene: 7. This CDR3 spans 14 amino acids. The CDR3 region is CSARIPGQANTIYF. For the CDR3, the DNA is TGCAGTGCTAGAATTCCGGGACAGGCGAACACCATATATTTT.